The 26 T cell receptor beta chains below all came from one sample that was sequenced in a study of vaccination effects on CD4 cells after COVID-19. These receptors' targets are unknown. The culture ran for 10 to 11 days, and then CD4+ T cells were isolated. The participants, recipients of two vaccine doses, got either BNT162b2 or mRNA-1273. Here immunoSEQ multiplex PCR was the method, and the copy in TCRdb shows in-frame clones only, minus some. The sample yields about 73,000 clones, roughly 73% seen once. Sample: CD4+ T cells from PBMCs cultured without peptide, taken after COVID-19 vaccination. All receptors come from a human donor who received a COVID-19 vaccine.

This sequence joins TRBV5-4 and TRBJ2-3; 8 positions agree with TRBD2. CDR1 is SGHNT and CDR2 is YYREEE in the germline V gene (reference sequence). This CDR3 comprises 16 residues. V shed 0 bases and J 0 bases; nucleotides not matched to a gene: 3. CDR3 nucleotides: TGTGCCAGCAGCTTGGCGGGGGGGGCCAGCACAGATACGCAGTATTTT. Translated, it gives CASSLAGGASTDTQYF.

In its sample, this clone was seen a few times. This chain uses TRBV28 with TRBJ1-4, with 7 bases aligning to TRBD1. Trimming removed 7 bases from V and 3 bases from J; junction bases left unmatched: 5. CDR3 length: 14 residues. Germline CDR1 is MDHEN and CDR2 is SYDVKM. The CDR3 nucleotides read TGTGCCAGCACTTTCGGACAGGCTAATGAAAAACTGTTTTTT. It codes for CASTFGQANEKLFF.

This rearrangement joins TRBV6-5 to TRBJ1-6; possibly TRBD1 for D (6 bases). The CDR3 sequence is 16 residues long. Trimming shortened V by 2 bases and J by 7 bases, and 15 bases separated the two germline ends. The germline V gene has CDR1 MNHEY and CDR2 SVGAGI. CDR3 region: CASSYTGGGGNSPLHF. CDR3 coding DNA: TGTGCCAGCAGTTACACCGGTGGGGGGGGCAATTCACCCCTCCACTTT.

The gene calls are TRBV4-1 and TRBJ2-5, with TRBD2 matching 11 bases. Trimming took 4 bases from V and 3 from J; bases not matched to a gene: 7. The CDR3 extends over 16 amino acids. From germline, CDR1 is MGHRA and CDR2 YSYEKL. The chain's CDR3 is CASSLLAGGRKETQYF. The CDR3 DNA reads as TGCGCCAGCAGCCTTTTAGCGGGGGGGAGAAAAGAGACCCAGTACTTC.

The rearrangement links TRBV5-6 to TRBJ1-6; D is uncertain. Germline V gene sequence: CDR1 SGHDT, CDR2 YYEEEE. Between the trimmed V and J ends, which lost 4 bases and 0 bases, there was a span of 14 bases. CDR3 length equals 17 residues. CDR3 amino acids: CASSPGIRSSYNSPLHF. The CDR3 DNA follows: TGTGCCAGCAGCCCTGGAATCAGAAGCTCCTATAATTCACCCCTCCACTTT. The full variable domain, rest sourced from reference TRBV5-6 and TRBJ1-6, is DAGVTQSPTHLIKTRGQQVTLRCSPKSGHDTVSWYQQALGQGPQFIFQYYEEEERQRGNFPDRFSGHQFPNYSSELNVNALLLGDSALYLCASSPGIRSSYNSPLHFGNGTRLTVT.

This clone has just a few counts. The V call is TRBV10-3, the J call TRBJ1-6; 8 positions agree with TRBD1. CDR1 and CDR2 (germline): ENHRY, SYGVKD. This CDR3 has 12 amino acids. V lost 5 bases, J lost 13 bases, and 4 bases stayed unmatched. This CDR3 reads CAISPGGRPLHF. CDR3 DNA sequence: TGTGCCATCAGTCCAGGGGGCCGGCCCCTCCACTTT.

The V call is TRBV5-1, the J call TRBJ1-1; D may be TRBD1 (5 bases). The CDR3 consists of 15 residues. Trimming took 4 bases from V and 2 from J, leaving 15 bases between them. Per germline, CDR1 SGHRS and CDR2 YFSETQ. The DNA for the CDR3 is TGCGCCAGCAGCGATAGGGACGGAAGAAACACTGAAGCTTTCTTT. Translating it yields CASSDRDGRNTEAFF.

This chain links TRBV27 with TRBJ2-2; 8 bases align to TRBD1. The CDR3 totals 18 residues. The V gene's germline CDR1 is MNHEY and CDR2 SMNVEV (reference sequence). Trimming cost V 2 bases and J 4 bases; bases outside gene matches: 12. The CDR3 is CASSLEASGGWGTGELFF. The CDR3 DNA sequence: TGTGCCAGCAGTTTAGAGGCCTCAGGGGGCTGGGGCACCGGGGAGCTGTTTTTT.

The chain has TRBV12-5 and TRBJ1-1; D remains unclear. This CDR3 is built from 13 residues. Germline-derived CDR1 and CDR2 are LGHNT and FRNRAP. V dropped 2 bases and J dropped 1 base, with 5 bases sitting between them. The CDR3 DNA sequence: TGTGCTAGTGGTTTGAAAGGGAACACTGAAGCTTTCTTT. Translation: CASGLKGNTEAFF.

The rearrangement joins TRBV5-1 to TRBJ2-2; 12 nucleotides match TRBD2. With V trimmed by 4 bases and J by 2 bases, 6 bases remained unmatched. The CDR3 consists of 17 residues. CDR1 and CDR2 from the germline V gene are SGHRS and YFSETQ. The DNA for the CDR3 is TGCGCCAGCAGCGGAAGACTAGCGGGGGCTAACACCGGGGAGCTGTTTTTT. As protein: CASSGRLAGANTGELFF.

The chain recombines TRBV5-1 with TRBJ2-5, with a tentative D call TRBD1 (6 bases). Trimming took off 8 bases at V and 5 bases at J, with 10 bases between the two ends. CDR1 and CDR2 (germline): SGHRS, YFSETQ. This CDR3 comprises 11 residues. DNA for the CDR3: TGCGCCAGACGGGACACCGAGACCCAGTACTTC. Residues: CARRDTETQYF.

The rearrangement uses TRBV24-1 and TRBJ1-3, with D maybe TRBD1 (5 bases). V was clipped by 7 bases and J by 1 base, with 13 bases between them. Germline assignment: CDR1 KGHDR and CDR2 SFDVKD. The CDR3 has 15 amino acids. The CDR3 DNA reads TGTGCCACCAGGGGGGGGACGATTTCTGGAAACACCATATATTTT. Translated: CATRGGTISGNTIYF.

V is TRBV5-1 and J is TRBJ2-3; TRBD1 is a possible D gene (6 bases). Germline V gene sequence: CDR1 SGHRS, CDR2 YFSETQ. V was pared by 3 bases and J by 1 base, with 18 bases between. The CDR3 sequence is 17 residues long. DNA for the CDR3: TGCGCCAGCAGCTCGAGGTACAGGGAGTGGGGCACAGATACGCAGTATTTT. It codes for CASSSRYREWGTDTQYF.

This chain links TRBV6-2 or TRBV6-3 with TRBJ2-5; D is possibly TRBD1 (5 bases). This CDR3 has 15 residues. Germline V gene lookup returns CDR1 MNHEY and CDR2 SVGEGT. The V end lost 5 bases, the J end lost 5 bases, and 18 bases lay between the germline ends. CDR3 amino acids: CASSTMTAPGETQYF. In DNA, the CDR3 is TGTGCCAGCAGTACTATGACGGCCCCAGGGGAGACCCAGTACTTC.

The rearrangement links TRBV2 to TRBJ1-2; 8 positions agree with TRBD1. The germline V gene has CDR1 SNHLY and CDR2 FYNNEI. The length of the CDR3 is 12 residues. V was clipped by 11 bases and J by 2 bases; unmatched bases: 4. The CDR3 is CAGRQGNYGYTF. For the CDR3, the DNA is TGTGCCGGAAGACAGGGGAACTATGGCTACACCTTC.

J is TRBJ1-2 and V is TRBV7-2; D possibly corresponds to TRBD1 (6 bases). CDR3 length equals 14 residues. The ends were cut back, 3 bases at V and 8 bases at J, with 16 bases in the middle. Germline-derived CDR1 and CDR2 are SGHTA and FQGNSA. This CDR3 is CASSFQSGGQGYTF. CDR3 nucleotide sequence: TGTGCCAGCAGCTTCCAATCCGGGGGCCAGGGCTACACCTTC.

The chain has TRBV10-2 and TRBJ1-1; D gene ambiguous. The CDR3 runs 14 residues. V was cut by 6 bases and J by 4 bases, with 15 bases left in between. Germline CDR1 reads WSHSY; CDR2 reads SAAADI. CDR3 amino acids: CASSLSRRATEAFF. The CDR3 DNA follows: TGCGCCAGCAGCCTTAGCCGAAGGGCCACTGAAGCTTTCTTT.

This chain links TRBV5-1 with TRBJ2-7; a possible D gene is TRBD2 (5 bases). V was cut by 2 bases and J by 0 bases, with 9 bases left in between. This CDR3 spans 14 amino acids. Looked up from germline, CDR1 is SGHRS and CDR2 is YFSETQ. The CDR3 region has the DNA TGCGCCAGCAGCTTAAACCGGGACTCCTACGAGCAGTACGTC. Its translation is CASSLNRDSYEQYV.

The rearrangement joins TRBV18 to TRBJ1-1; D may be TRBD1 (6 bases). CDR3 length: 14 residues. Trimming stripped 3 bases from V and 2 bases from J, with 10 bases between. Germline assignment: CDR1 KGHSH and CDR2 LQKENI. CDR3 bases: TGTGCCAGCTCACCGACAGGCCTAAACACTGAAGCTTTCTTT. It specifies CASSPTGLNTEAFF.

In its sample, this clone was seen a few times. The chain couples TRBV24-1 to TRBJ2-4; unclear D gene. Looked up from germline, CDR1 is KGHDR and CDR2 is SFDVKD. V gave up 4 bases and J gave up 6 bases, with 15 bases separating them. This CDR3 comprises 15 residues. CDR3 nucleotide sequence: TGTGCCACCAGTGACCCCACTGAGACTCCAAACATTCAGTACTTC. Its translation: CATSDPTETPNIQYF.

The chain carries TRBV28 and TRBJ1-2, with TRBD1 matching 10 bases. The CDR3 is made up of 14 amino acids. J was trimmed by 5 bases and V by 4 bases; bases with no gene match: 4. The germline V gene encodes CDR1 MDHEN and CDR2 SYDVKM. CDR3 protein: CASSWGQGSYGYTF. The CDR3 nucleotides read TGTGCCAGCAGTTGGGGACAGGGGAGTTATGGCTACACCTTC.

The rearrangement links TRBV6-5 to TRBJ2-5; 7 nucleotides align to TRBD1. The CDR3 loop spans 13 amino acids. Trimming at V came to 6 bases and at J to 5 bases, leaving 6 bases not matched to a gene. From germline, CDR1 is MNHEY and CDR2 SVGAGI. CDR3 bases: TGTGCCAGCAGCAGAGACAGGGACGAGACCCAGTACTTC. Protein sequence: CASSRDRDETQYF.

This clone was recorded once. The chain couples TRBV9 to TRBJ1-1; D not certain. CDR1 and CDR2 from the germline V gene are SGDLS and YYNGEE. This CDR3 comprises 14 residues. Between the trimmed V and J ends, which lost 3 bases and 6 bases, there was a span of 15 bases. The CDR3 nucleotides read TGTGCCAGCAGCGCTGATCAGTTCGTCGCTGAAGCTTTCTTT. Its protein is CASSADQFVAEAFF.

V usage is TRBV3-1 (or the pseudogene TRBV3-2) and J usage is TRBJ2-3; TRBD1 aligns across 7 bases. The CDR3 has 13 amino acids. V lost 4 bases to trimming and J lost 4 bases; unmatched junction nucleotides: 2. Germline values: CDR1 LGHDT, CDR2 YNNKEL (reference sequence). DNA for the CDR3: TGTGCCAGCAGCCCTGGGACAGCAGATACGCAGTATTTT. Residues: CASSPGTADTQYF.

The chain combines TRBV28 with TRBJ1-1; a weak D match, TRBD1 (6 bases). Germline V gene data show CDR1 as MDHEN and CDR2 as SYDVKM. Trimming pared 2 bases from V and 6 bases from J, leaving 10 bases between. This CDR3 has 13 residues. CDR3 amino acids: CASSLGRGSEAFF. The CDR3 DNA follows: TGTGCCAGCAGTTTAGGCAGGGGCTCTGAAGCTTTCTTT.

This clone was counted once. The gene calls are TRBV19 and TRBJ1-6; possible D gene TRBD1, 5 bases. V shed 6 bases and J shed 3 bases, with 15 bases lying between them. CDR1 and CDR2 from the germline V gene are LNHDA and SQIVND (reference sequence). The CDR3 length is 16 residues. CDR3 protein: CASSSGGLHYNSPLHF. For the CDR3, the DNA is TGTGCCAGTAGCTCCGGGGGACTGCACTATAATTCACCCCTCCACTTT.